The following is a TCR beta chain sequence with its context. Per the original data handling: Estimated nucleated cell counts came from reference gene primer amplification. Assay used: immunoSEQ multiplex PCR; TCRdb lists only in-frame clones, some missing. V, J and clone size derive from that table, while D and trimming were established from the DNA sequence. The sample records some 140,000 clones, roughly 82% being singletons. V lost 4 bases and J 4 bases, leaving 8 bases between the germline ends. The CDR3 covers 13 residues. The germline V gene encodes CDR1 SGHTA and CDR2 FQGNSA. The source of the sample is a study of blood T cell repertoires in COVID-19. Study summary: Acute-phase and convalescent COVID-19 samples originated in the United States, Italy and Spain. PBMCs, B-cell-depleted T cells, or T cells were the source of the cDNA or gDNA that made up the material.

Sequencing input: peripheral blood. The sequence came from an elderly man with acute or convalescent COVID-19. This rearrangement joins TRBV7-2 to TRBJ1-5; tentative D call: TRBD1 (6 bases). The CDR3 nucleotides read TGTGCCAGCAGCTCGGACAGAAATCAGCCCCAGCATTTT. Translating gives CASSSDRNQPQHF.